The clone carrying this TCR beta chain was seen more than once but under ten times. What it binds is not known. Primers included in the PCR were 60 Vbeta and 13 Jbeta primers. The protocol was immunoSEQ multiplex PCR, while the TCRdb copy is restricted to in-frame clones and leaves out a portion. The sample includes approximately 110,000 clones, approximately 80% seen only once; the top ten take about 13%. V lost 8 bases, J lost 7 bases, and 3 bases stayed unmatched. CDR3 size: 12 residues. Germline V gene sequence: CDR1 MNHEY, CDR2 SMNVEV (reference sequence). The sample is drawn from a study of cytomegalovirus exposure and HLA in healthy donors. General study results and limits: Across donors, sequencing depth was assumed by presence/absence analyses to be roughly uniform. Earlier analysis found most TCR beta V segments productive about 90% or about 30% of the time. A later examination showed that TCR association rates differed by HLA locus, with DRB1 most and HLA-C fewest.

This TCR came from a woman in her thirties or forties in good health and CMV-seropositive. The chain carries TRBV27 and TRBJ2-7, with 12 bases fitting TRBD2. Sequencing was carried out using PBMCs. The CDR3, as DNA: TGTGCCAGCGGTCTAGCGGGAGGGGAGCAGTACTTC. Translation: CASGLAGGEQYF.